A single sample gave rise to the 17 T cell receptor beta chains below, sequenced in a study of early T cells in non-severe SARS-CoV-2 infection. MiXCR, applied by TCRdb to the 5' RACE reads, yields one record per CDR3 protein. The sample has about 60,000 distinct CDR3 sequences, 8.9% seen once. The sample was whole blood. The receptors come from an adult who was a healthcare worker with PCR-confirmed SARS-CoV-2 infection or an uninfected control (not recorded which).

The sample holds many counts of this clonotype. The chain is built from TRBV28 and TRBJ2-2, with TRBD1 identical over 8 bases. The germline V gene encodes CDR1 MDHEN and CDR2 SYDVKM. This CDR3 has 13 residues. The trim removed 8 bases at V and 5 bases at J, leaving 4 bases unmatched. The CDR3 bases are TGTGCCAGCGAGACAGGGGAAACCGGGGAGCTGTTTTTT. It translates to CASETGETGELFF.

This clonotype was counted many times. This rearrangement joins TRBV28 to TRBJ1-2; 8 nucleotides match TRBD1. The CDR3 covers 13 residues. The V gene end was trimmed by 3 bases and the J gene end by 5 bases; junction bases not matched to a gene: 2. Looked up from germline, CDR1 is MDHEN and CDR2 is SYDVKM. The CDR3 is CASSLQGAYGYTF. In DNA form, the CDR3 reads TGTGCCAGCAGTTTGCAGGGGGCTTATGGCTACACCTTC.

This clonotype has more than one count but fewer than ten. The CDR3 DNA sequence: TGTGCCAGCAGTGAAACTAGCGGGAGGGGATACGAGCAGTACTTC. Amino acid sequence: CASSETSGRGYEQYF. The V gene is TRBV28, the J gene TRBJ2-7; 13 bases agree with TRBD2. The ends lost 5 bases at V and 4 bases at J; junction bases unmatched: 5. CDR1 is MDHEN, CDR2 SYDVKM, per germline. The CDR3 is 15 residues long. Together with reference TRBV28 and TRBJ2-7, the CDR3 gives the full variable domain: DVKVTQSSRYLVKRTGEKVFLECVQDMDHENMFWYRQDPGLGLRLIYFSYDVKMKEKGDIPEGYSVSREKKERFSLILESASTNQTSMYLCASSETSGRGYEQYFGPGTRLTVT.

This sequence joins TRBV25-1 and TRBJ2-5; a weak D match, TRBD2 (7 bases). CDR3 length: 13 residues. Trimming pared 10 bases from V and 4 bases from J, leaving 16 bases between. Germline V gene lookup returns CDR1 MGHDK and CDR2 SYGVNS. The CDR3 bases are TGTGCCACCCAGTCGGGGGGCGTAGAGACCCAGTACTTC. It encodes CATQSGGVETQYF.

This clonotype showed up just a few times. V is TRBV6-1 and J is TRBJ2-7; perhaps TRBD1 as D (5 bases). Germline values: CDR1 MNHNS, CDR2 SASEGT. The CDR3 has 15 residues. Trimming took off 6 bases at V and 4 bases at J, with 19 bases between the two ends. This chain's CDR3 is CASSEMLGLRYEQYF. The CDR3 DNA sequence: TGTGCCAGCAGCGAGATGTTGGGGCTACGTTACGAGCAGTACTTC.

This clonotype is medium-sized within its sample. The V call is TRBV7-9, the J call TRBJ1-1, with 11 positions matching TRBD1. The junction had 4 bases not matched to a gene; V was cut back by 4 bases and J by 3 bases. This CDR3 has 15 amino acids. The germline CDR1 and CDR2 sequences are SEHNR and FQNEAQ (reference sequence). CDR3 bases: TGTGCCAGCAGCTACCGGGACAGGGGGTACACTGAAGCTTTCTTT. Translating it yields CASSYRDRGYTEAFF.

This clonotype was seen many times. J is TRBJ2-7 and V is TRBV28; no firm D call. Germline V CDR1 and CDR2: MDHEN, SYDVKM. This CDR3 region has 11 residues. V was shortened by 5 bases and J by 4 bases, with 6 bases between the two germline ends. In DNA form, the CDR3 reads TGTGCCAGCAGTCTCCGGTACGAGCAGTACTTC. It encodes CASSLRYEQYF. Looking up the rest from reference TRBV28 and TRBJ2-7 gives the full variable domain: DVKVTQSSRYLVKRTGEKVFLECVQDMDHENMFWYRQDPGLGLRLIYFSYDVKMKEKGDIPEGYSVSREKKERFSLILESASTNQTSMYLCASSLRYEQYFGPGTRLTVT.

The chain couples TRBV3-1 to TRBJ1-1; perhaps TRBD1 as D (5 bases). V was clipped by 1 base and J by 4 bases, with 22 bases between them. Germline CDR1 LGHDT, CDR2 YNNKEL (reference sequence). This CDR3 spans 18 amino acids. The DNA for the CDR3 is TGTGCCAGCAGCCAAGGGTTTGGCTCCCGGGGAGGGGTCACTGAAGCTTTCTTT. Translated: CASSQGFGSRGGVTEAFF.

This clonotype was seen a few times. A read error may account for a junction end that differs from germline. The V and J genes are TRBV5-7 and TRBJ1-3, with unresolved D. TRBV5-7 is flagged as an ORF with uncertain function. This CDR3 has 14 amino acids. The DNA for the CDR3 is TGTGCCAGCAGCTCTCCAAGCTCTGAAAACACCATATATTTT. It encodes CASSSPSSENTIYF.

Ten or more counts support this clonotype. The chain couples TRBV4-2 to TRBJ2-1, with TRBD2 matching over 11 bases. The germline CDR1 and CDR2 sequences are LGHNA and YNFKEQ. This CDR3 region has 16 residues. After removal of 1 base from V and 8 bases from J, the junction contained 7 bases not matched to a gene. In DNA, the CDR3 is TGTGCCAGCAGCCAAGTTCTAGCGGGAGGACCCGATGAGCAGTTCTTC. Protein: CASSQVLAGGPDEQFF.

This clonotype was detected ten times or more. This sequence joins TRBV7-2 and TRBJ2-5, with 10 bases matching TRBD1. CDR1 SGHTA and CDR2 FQGNSA come from the germline V gene. Germline trimming cut 5 bases from V and 5 bases from J; bases unmatched to any gene: 8. The CDR3 is made up of 15 amino acids. For the CDR3, the DNA is TGTGCCAGCAGCATCAGGGACAGGGGAGGGGAGACCCAGTACTTC. Its translation is CASSIRDRGGETQYF.

The genes are TRBV7-9 and TRBJ2-2; 14 nucleotides agree with TRBD2. The V and J ends lost 0 bases and 6 bases, in that order; junction bases with no gene match: 3. The CDR3 runs 17 residues. From germline, CDR1 is SEHNR and CDR2 FQNEAQ (reference sequence). This CDR3 reads CASSLAGTSGSSGELFF. DNA of the CDR3: TGTGCCAGCAGCTTAGCCGGGACTAGCGGGAGTTCCGGGGAGCTGTTTTTT. Drawing the rest from reference TRBV7-9 and TRBJ2-2, the complete variable domain is DTGVSQNPRHKITKRGQNVTFRCDPISEHNRLYWYRQTLGQGPEFLTYFQNEAQLEKSRLLSDRFSAERPKGSFSTLEIQRTEQGDSAMYLCASSLAGTSGSSGELFFGEGSRLTVL.

The chain is built from TRBV2 and TRBJ2-7; D is unclear. This CDR3 is built from 10 residues. CDR1 is SNHLY and CDR2 is FYNNEI in the germline V gene. The V and J ends lost 9 bases and 2 bases respectively, with 5 bases between them. This chain's CDR3 is CASAAYEQYF. CDR3 DNA sequence: TGTGCCAGTGCGGCCTACGAGCAGTACTTC.

This clonotype was counted a few times. V is TRBV29-1 and J is TRBJ2-3, with 9 bases matching TRBD1. There are 15 residues in the CDR3. Per germline, CDR1 SQVTM and CDR2 ANQGSEA. Unmatched junction bases numbered 12, after V lost 7 bases and J lost 4 bases. The CDR3, as DNA: TGCAGCGCCGTCGACAGGGGGTCGGCCGCAGATACGCAGTATTTT. It encodes CSAVDRGSAADTQYF.

This chain uses TRBV20-1 with TRBJ1-2, with 7 bases identical to TRBD1. CDR1 is DFQATT, CDR2 SNEGSKA, per germline (reference sequence). Unmatched junction bases numbered 13, after V lost 6 bases and J lost 6 bases. This CDR3 region has 14 residues. The DNA of the CDR3 is TGCAGTGCGGATGGGACAGCCGATAGCCATGGCTACACCTTC. Translating gives CSADGTADSHGYTF.

The table lists this clonotype with many counts. The chain links TRBV6-7 to TRBJ1-2; 8 bases fit TRBD1. TRBV6-7 is an open reading frame whose function is uncertain. Trimming at V came to 2 bases and at J to 3 bases, leaving 11 bases not matched to a gene. This CDR3 contains 17 residues. The CDR3 loop reads CASSYPHSGQGDYGYTF. CDR3 nucleotide sequence: TGTGCCAGCAGTTACCCCCACTCCGGACAGGGTGACTATGGCTACACCTTC.

The sample holds many counts of this clonotype. The chain couples TRBV19 to TRBJ1-5; D not resolved. Germline V gene lookup returns CDR1 LNHDA and CDR2 SQIVND (reference sequence). V was shortened by 7 bases and J by 5 bases, with 18 bases between the two germline ends. This CDR3 is built from 15 residues. The chain's CDR3 is CASTVLDGLDQPQHF. CDR3 coding DNA: TGTGCCAGTACCGTCTTGGACGGCTTGGATCAGCCCCAGCATTTT. Looking up the rest from reference TRBV19 and TRBJ1-5 gives the full variable domain: DGGITQSPKYLFRKEGQNVTLSCEQNLNHDAMYWYRQDPGQGLRLIYYSQIVNDFQKGDIAEGYSVSREKKESFPLTVTSAQKNPTAFYLCASTVLDGLDQPQHFGDGTRLSIL.